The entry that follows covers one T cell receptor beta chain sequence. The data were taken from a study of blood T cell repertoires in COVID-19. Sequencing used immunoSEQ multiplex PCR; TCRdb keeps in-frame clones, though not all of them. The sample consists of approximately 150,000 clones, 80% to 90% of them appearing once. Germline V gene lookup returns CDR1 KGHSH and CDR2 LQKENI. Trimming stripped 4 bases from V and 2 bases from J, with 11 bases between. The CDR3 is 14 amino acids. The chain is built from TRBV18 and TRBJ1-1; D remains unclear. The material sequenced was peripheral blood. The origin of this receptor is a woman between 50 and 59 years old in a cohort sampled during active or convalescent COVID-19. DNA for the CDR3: TGTGCCAGCTCACTTCAGGCAGTTAACACTGAAGCTTTCTTT. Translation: CASSLQAVNTEAFF.